Given below is one T cell receptor beta chain in context. The source of the sample is a study of T cell changes during pregnancy in multiple sclerosis. Sequencing was performed with immunoSEQ multiplex PCR; in TCRdb, only in-frame clones are kept and a portion is missing. The profile shows under 65,000 clones, 80% to 95% of them singletons. Germline V CDR1 and CDR2: SNHLY, FYNNEI. V was trimmed by 7 bases and J by 0 bases, leaving 31 bases between them. The length of the CDR3 is 21 residues. The input for sequencing was peripheral blood, taken in the second trimester of pregnancy. The rearrangement joins TRBV2 to TRBJ2-1; D gene ambiguous. This receptor was identified in a female donor with multiple sclerosis, enrolled in a pregnancy study. The CDR3 DNA is TGTGCCAGCATAACTACAATTACCGACCCTCGACCCGAAGCCTCCTACAATGAGCAGTTCTTC. It translates to CASITTITDPRPEASYNEQFF.